Each of the 13 T cell receptor beta chains below was sequenced from the same sample in a study of blood T cell repertoires in COVID-19. Clones were read by immunoSEQ multiplex PCR, and TCRdb kept only the in-frame ones, dropping some. This table holds roughly 250,000 clones, about 90% found once. Source material: PBMCs or T cells enriched from blood (not recorded which). These receptor sequences come from a woman in her thirties or forties with acute COVID-19.

The chain is built from TRBV27 and TRBJ2-7; TRBD1 matches 9 bases. V lost 2 bases, J lost 6 bases, and 5 bases stayed unmatched. Looked up from germline, CDR1 is MNHEY and CDR2 is SMNVEV (reference sequence). The CDR3 covers 14 residues. The CDR3 is CASSLIGQGFEQYF. The DNA of the CDR3 is TGTGCCAGCAGTTTAATAGGACAGGGGTTCGAGCAGTACTTC.

The chain has TRBV2 and TRBJ2-7; 10 bases agree with TRBD1. Germline V gives CDR1 SNHLY, CDR2 FYNNEI. The CDR3 covers 14 residues. With V trimmed by 10 bases and J by 0 bases, 6 bases remained unmatched. The CDR3 here is CAMRTGGSSYEQYF. The CDR3 DNA reads TGTGCCATGCGGACAGGGGGGAGCTCCTACGAGCAGTACTTC. The full variable domain, completed using reference TRBV2 and TRBJ2-7, is EPEVTQTPSHQVTQMGQEVILRCVPISNHLYFYWYRQILGQKVEFLVSFYNNEISEKSEIFDDQFSVERPDGSNFTLKIRSTKLEDSAMYFCAMRTGGSSYEQYFGPGTRLTVT.

The chain uses TRBV7-9 and TRBJ2-1; the D gene is possibly TRBD1 (5 bases). Trimming stripped 3 bases from V and 8 bases from J, with 8 bases between. This CDR3 is built from 12 residues. Germline V lookup: CDR1 SEHNR, CDR2 FQNEAQ (reference sequence). This CDR3 reads CASSLGRDEQFF. CDR3 in DNA: TGTGCCAGCAGCTTGGGCAGGGATGAGCAGTTCTTC.

The rearrangement joins TRBV6-5 to TRBJ2-3; 10 bases match TRBD2. Germline V CDR1 and CDR2: MNHEY, SVGAGI. The CDR3 extends over 15 amino acids. V was pared by 8 bases and J by 2 bases, with 7 bases of the junction left unmatched. The CDR3 bases are TGTGCCAGCGCTCAACTAGCGGGAAACACAGATACGCAGTATTTT. Amino acids: CASAQLAGNTDTQYF.

The chain is built from TRBV6-2 or TRBV6-3 and TRBJ2-2; D is possibly TRBD2 (6 bases). Germline V lookup: CDR1 MNHEY, CDR2 SVGEGT. This CDR3 comprises 15 residues. V was pared by 3 bases and J by 5 bases, with 13 bases between. The CDR3 bases are TGTGCCAGCAGTTATCACGGGAGTGGAACCGGGGAGCTGTTTTTT. It yields the protein CASSYHGSGTGELFF.

The rearrangement joins TRBV7-3 to TRBJ1-6; 11 bases align to TRBD1. Germline V CDR1 and CDR2: SGHTA, FQGTGA. This CDR3 spans 15 amino acids. V shed 0 bases, J shed 9 bases, and the junction held 1 base outside the gene matches. The CDR3 loop reads CASSLTGTGGSPLHF. The CDR3 region has the DNA TGTGCCAGCAGCTTAACCGGGACAGGGGGTTCACCCCTCCACTTT.

The rearrangement joins TRBV2 to TRBJ1-1; D is possibly TRBD1 (6 bases). Trimming pared 6 bases from V and 6 bases from J, leaving 11 bases between. Looked up from germline, CDR1 is SNHLY and CDR2 is FYNNEI. This CDR3 has 12 residues. Here the CDR3 DNA reads TGTGCCAGCAGATACAGGGTCTCTGAAGCTTTCTTT. This translates into CASRYRVSEAFF.

V gene TRBV5-5 combines with J gene TRBJ1-4, with 8 bases fitting TRBD1. The CDR3 is 15 residues long. Germline V gene data show CDR1 as SGHKS and CDR2 as YYEKEE (reference sequence). The V and J ends lost 2 bases and 7 bases, in that order; junction bases with no gene match: 7. The CDR3 loop is CASSLTGGITEKLFF. The CDR3 DNA reads TGTGCCAGCAGCTTAACAGGGGGGATTACTGAAAAACTGTTTTTT.

The chain links TRBV30 to TRBJ1-6; D is undetermined. The CDR3 consists of 13 residues. The V end was cut by 3 bases, the J end by 5 bases, with 8 bases between. CDR1 GTSNPN and CDR2 SVGIG come from the germline V gene (reference sequence). CDR3 sequence reads: CAWSAGNNSPLHF. CDR3 nucleotides: TGTGCCTGGAGCGCGGGGAATAATTCACCCCTCCACTTT.

This sequence joins TRBV30 and TRBJ2-1, with 10 positions matching TRBD2. This CDR3 comprises 14 residues. Germline-derived CDR1 and CDR2 are GTSNPN and SVGIG (reference sequence). The V gene end was trimmed by 2 bases and the J gene end by 7 bases; junction bases not matched to a gene: 5. CDR3 sequence (DNA): TGTGCCTGGAGTCTAAGCGGGAGGGGTAATGAGCAGTTCTTC. Translation: CAWSLSGRGNEQFF.

Only one count was recorded for this clone. The chain joins TRBV5-8 to TRBJ2-7; 7 positions match TRBD2. Germline V gene sequence: CDR1 SGHTS, CDR2 YDEGEE. The CDR3 is made up of 14 amino acids. With V trimmed by 4 bases and J by 4 bases, 8 bases remained unmatched. The DNA of the CDR3 is TGTGCCAGCAGCCGGCTCGGCGGGAGTTACGAGCAGTACTTC. This sequence encodes CASSRLGGSYEQYF.

The J gene is TRBJ2-5, the V gene TRBV11-3; D perhaps matches TRBD1 (6 bases). This CDR3 is 15 amino acids long. The V end was cut by 3 bases, the J end by 2 bases, with 13 bases between. In germline, CDR1 is SGHNT, CDR2 YENEEA. DNA of the CDR3: TGTGCCAGCAGCTTGGGGGCCTCGGGGCAAGAGACCCAGTACTTC. The encoded protein is CASSLGASGQETQYF.

The V and J genes are TRBV30 and TRBJ2-2, with TRBD2 matching 9 bases. The length of the CDR3 is 15 residues. In germline, CDR1 is GTSNPN, CDR2 SVGIG (reference sequence). V shed 1 base and J 7 bases; nucleotides not matched to a gene: 7. The CDR3: CAWSAIAGVIGELFF. CDR3 DNA sequence: TGTGCCTGGAGTGCTATAGCGGGAGTGATCGGGGAGCTGTTTTTT.